Each of the 11 T cell receptor beta chains below was sequenced from the same sample in a study of cytomegalovirus exposure and HLA in healthy donors. The PCR was carried out with 60 Vbeta primers and 13 Jbeta primers. This table comes from immunoSEQ multiplex PCR, and its TCRdb copy is limited to in-frame clones, with some not included. Its listing shows tens of thousands of clones. The specimen sequenced was PBMCs. The receptors derive from a female donor in good health and CMV-seropositive.

V usage is TRBV28 and J usage is TRBJ2-7; 10 bases line up with TRBD1. Germline CDR1 is MDHEN and CDR2 is SYDVKM. The J segment lost 6 bases and the V segment lost 8 bases, leaving 13 bases of the junction unmatched. The CDR3 runs to 15 residues. The CDR3 spells CASHPGGTGAREQYF. The CDR3 bases are TGTGCCAGCCACCCCGGAGGGACAGGGGCACGCGAGCAGTACTTC.

The chain carries TRBV12-5 and TRBJ2-7, with 7 bases aligning to TRBD1. This CDR3 has 13 residues. V lost 9 bases to trimming and J lost 1 base; unmatched junction nucleotides: 6. Germline lookup yields CDR1 LGHNT and CDR2 FRNRAP. Here the CDR3 reads CASERQGSYEQYF. The CDR3 DNA is TGTGCTAGCGAACGACAGGGATCCTACGAGCAGTACTTC.

With respect to this clone: Other DNA sequences of this sample code for an identical CDR3. The rearrangement links TRBV11-2 to TRBJ2-5, with a weak D call TRBD1 (5 bases). The V and J ends lost 3 bases and 4 bases respectively, with 9 bases between them. The CDR3 consists of 13 residues. CDR1 and CDR2 (germline): SGHAT, FQNNGV. CDR3 nucleotides: TGTGCCAGCAGCTTTGCAGGGCTAGAGACCCAGTACTTC. Its translation: CASSFAGLETQYF.

The chain recombines TRBV19 with TRBJ2-7, with TRBD1 as a possible D gene (6 bases). CDR3 size: 14 residues. Germline V gene sequence: CDR1 LNHDA, CDR2 SQIVND (reference sequence). V shed 3 bases and J shed 3 bases, with 12 bases lying between them. The CDR3 loop reads CASSIGAGVYEQYF. The CDR3 bases are TGTGCCAGTAGTATCGGGGCAGGGGTCTACGAGCAGTACTTC. Full variable domain (outside the CDR3, taken from reference TRBV19 and TRBJ2-7): DGGITQSPKYLFRKEGQNVTLSCEQNLNHDAMYWYRQDPGQGLRLIYYSQIVNDFQKGDIAEGYSVSREKKESFPLTVTSAQKNPTAFYLCASSIGAGVYEQYFGPGTRLTVT.

DNA of the CDR3: TGTGCCAGCAGCTTAGGTTCGGGGTTGATTCAGCCCCAGCATTTT. This encodes CASSLGSGLIQPQHF. This chain connects TRBV7-2 to TRBJ1-5; D gene ambiguous. The CDR3 spans 15 residues. V lost 1 base to trimming and J lost 6 bases, with 13 bases between them. Germline V gene data show CDR1 as SGHTA and CDR2 as FQGNSA.

The J gene is TRBJ2-1, the V gene TRBV4-1; 8 bases align to TRBD2. The CDR3 is 17 residues long. V dropped 0 bases and J dropped 6; count of bases not matched to a gene: 10. Germline V gives CDR1 MGHRA, CDR2 YSYEKL. As DNA, the CDR3 is TGCGCCAGCAGCCAAGATCAAGCGGGGGAAGGGGGCAATGAGCAGTTCTTC. Translated, it gives CASSQDQAGEGGNEQFF.

The V gene is TRBV6-5, the J gene TRBJ1-6; TRBD1 might be the D (5 bases). Germline CDR1 and CDR2: MNHEY and SVGAGI. This CDR3 spans 14 amino acids. Trimming removed 5 bases at V and 7 bases at J, with 12 bases between. CDR3 DNA: TGTGCCAGCAGTCTCCAGGAGGGGAATTCACCCCTCCACTTT. Its protein product is CASSLQEGNSPLHF.

J is TRBJ1-1 and V is TRBV11-3; tentatively, D is TRBD1 (5 bases). The germline V and J ends were trimmed by 3 bases and 10 bases, with 9 bases remaining between them. CDR1 is SGHNT, CDR2 YENEEA, per germline. There are 11 residues in the CDR3. The CDR3 DNA follows: TGTGCCAGCAGCTTGGGGGGTGCAGCTTTCTTT. This sequence encodes CASSLGGAAFF. Full variable domain (rest looked up from reference TRBV11-3 and TRBJ1-1): EAGVVQSPRYKIIEKKQPVAFWCNPISGHNTLYWYLQNLGQGPELLIRYENEEAVDDSQLPKDRFSAERLKGVDSTLKIQPAELGDSAVYLCASSLGGAAFFGQGTRLTVV.

V is TRBV5-6 and J is TRBJ2-7; 7 positions match TRBD2. In germline, CDR1 is SGHDT, CDR2 YYEEEE. This CDR3 has 15 residues. V shed 1 base and J 3 bases; nucleotides not matched to a gene: 7. The CDR3 coding sequence is TGTGCCAGCAGCTTGTTCGGGGGGACCAACTACGAGCAGTACTTC. Its protein is CASSLFGGTNYEQYF.

The rearrangement links TRBV6-6 to TRBJ2-3; 10 positions agree with TRBD1. Trimming took 5 bases from V and 7 from J; bases not matched to a gene: 6. This CDR3 comprises 14 residues. Germline V gene sequence: CDR1 MNHNY, CDR2 SVGAGI (reference sequence). CDR3 residues: CASSPTGGAYTQYF. In DNA form, the CDR3 reads TGTGCCAGCAGTCCGACAGGGGGCGCTTATACGCAGTATTTT.

This chain joins TRBV12-5 and TRBJ1-2, with a possible D match to TRBD1 (5 bases). The CDR3 covers 15 residues. V was shortened by 5 bases and J by 5 bases, with 18 bases between the two germline ends. The germline V gene encodes CDR1 LGHNT and CDR2 FRNRAP. The CDR3 coding sequence is TGTGCTAGTGGTCCCCCGGCCAGGGTGGCATATGGCTACACCTTC. The encoded protein is CASGPPARVAYGYTF.